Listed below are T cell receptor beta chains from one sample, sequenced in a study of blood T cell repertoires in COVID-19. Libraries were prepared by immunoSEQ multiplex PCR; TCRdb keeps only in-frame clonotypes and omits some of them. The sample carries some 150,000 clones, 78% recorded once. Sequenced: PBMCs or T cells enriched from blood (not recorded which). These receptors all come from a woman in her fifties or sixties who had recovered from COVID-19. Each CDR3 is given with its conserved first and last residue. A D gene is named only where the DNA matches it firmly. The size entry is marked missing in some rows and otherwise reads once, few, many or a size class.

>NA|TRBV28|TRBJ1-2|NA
CASRVDSDSYGYTF
TGTGCCAGCAGAGTAGATTCGGACTCCTATGGCTACACCTTC
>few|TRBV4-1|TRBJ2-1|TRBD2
CASSQNRGGRNEQFF
TGCGCCAGCAGCCAAAACCGGGGGGGCCGCAATGAGCAGTTCTTC
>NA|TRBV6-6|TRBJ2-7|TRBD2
CASSYPTSGRNYEQYF
TGTGCCAGCAGTTACCCTACTAGCGGGAGAAACTACGAGCAGTACTTC
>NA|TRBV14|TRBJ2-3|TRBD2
CASSQGLARSTDTQYF
TGTGCCAGCAGCCAGGGACTAGCTCGGAGCACAGATACGCAGTATTTT
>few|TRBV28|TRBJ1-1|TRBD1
CASSFPLFVGGPGQGFMNTEAFF
TGTGCCAGCAGTTTTCCCCTTTTTGTCGGGGGACCGGGACAGGGGTTCATGAACACTGAAGCTTTCTTT
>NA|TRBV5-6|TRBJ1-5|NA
CASSLLSNQPQHF
TGTGCCAGCAGCTTGCTGAGCAATCAGCCCCAGCATTTT
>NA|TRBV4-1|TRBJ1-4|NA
CASSQDFIFGRRFEKLFF
TGCGCCAGCAGCCAAGATTTTATCTTTGGCAGGAGGTTCGAAAAACTGTTTTTT
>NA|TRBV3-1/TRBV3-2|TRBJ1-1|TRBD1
CASLHSTKGATEAFF
TGTGCCAGCCTCCACAGTACTAAGGGGGCAACTGAAGCTTTCTTT
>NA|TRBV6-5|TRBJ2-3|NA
CATPSSTDTQYF
TGTGCCACCCCGTCCTCCACAGATACGCAGTATTTT
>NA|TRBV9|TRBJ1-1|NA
CASSVDSYTEAFF
TGTGCCAGCAGCGTAGACTCGTACACTGAAGCTTTCTTT
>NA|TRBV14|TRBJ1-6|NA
CASSQGFNRESYNSPLHF
TGTGCCAGCAGCCAAGGATTCAACAGGGAAAGCTATAATTCACCCCTCCACTTT
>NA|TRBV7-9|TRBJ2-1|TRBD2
CASSGLAGNEQFF
TGTGCCAGCAGCGGACTAGCGGGCAATGAGCAGTTCTTC
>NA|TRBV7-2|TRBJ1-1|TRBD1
CASSTQTGFRTEAFF
TGTGCCAGCAGCACACAGACAGGGTTTCGCACTGAAGCTTTCTTT
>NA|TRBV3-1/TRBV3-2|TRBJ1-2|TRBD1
CASSLYPQGRGGYTF
TGTGCCAGCAGCCTCTACCCACAGGGGCGGGGTGGCTACACCTTC